The 26 T cell receptor beta chains below were found in one sample sequenced in a study of human T cells and chemical hapten exposure. TCRdb analysed the RACE reads with MiXCR anew, one entry per CDR3 protein. The sample consists of about 96,000 distinct CDR3 sequences, roughly a tenth of them appearing once. Time point here: patch test 2, 6 weeks after DPC sensitization. As to treatment: therapeutic diphenylcyclopropenone sensitization with weekly scalp DPC. Sequencing was performed on whole blood, taken in connection with sensitization to the hapten diphenylcyclopropenone (DPC). The receptors originated from a woman aged 40 to 49 with alopecia areata. Some clones in this sample may be carry-over from other donors' samples.

This clonotype was counted at least ten times. This sequence joins TRBV6-2 or TRBV6-3 and TRBJ2-7; perhaps TRBD1 as D (5 bases). The germline gives CDR1 MNHEY, CDR2 SVGEGT. Between the trimmed V and J ends, which lost 4 bases and 5 bases, there was a span of 18 bases. This CDR3 is 15 amino acids long. CDR3 region: CASSFVGAPLDEQYF. The DNA of the CDR3 is TGTGCCAGCAGTTTTGTAGGGGCCCCCCTTGACGAGCAGTACTTC.

In its sample, this clonotype was seen many times. The V and J genes are TRBV29-1 and TRBJ2-7; D is perhaps TRBD1 (6 bases). V lost 6 bases, J lost 4 bases, and 13 bases lay in between. Germline assignment: CDR1 SQVTM and CDR2 ANQGSEA. This CDR3 spans 12 amino acids. The CDR3 reads CSVVQTGYEQYF. CDR3 nucleotide sequence: TGCAGCGTCGTACAGACAGGTTACGAGCAGTACTTC.

This clonotype was counted only a few times. J is TRBJ2-1 and V is TRBV20-1; TRBD1 aligns across 7 bases. The CDR3 is 12 amino acids. CDR1 DFQATT and CDR2 SNEGSKA come from the germline V gene (reference sequence). The V segment lost 5 bases and the J segment 7 bases; nucleotides outside the gene matches: 5. CDR3 DNA: TGCAGTGCTGTCAGACAGGGTAATGAGCAGTTCTTC. Translation gives CSAVRQGNEQFF.

A few counts support this clonotype. The genes are TRBV6-5 and TRBJ2-1, with a tentative D call TRBD2 (6 bases). V dropped 7 bases and J dropped 8 bases, with 21 bases sitting between them. There are 15 residues in the CDR3. Per germline, CDR1 MNHEY and CDR2 SVGAGI. The CDR3 DNA sequence: TGTGCCAGCAAAGTAACGGGAGAGAGTAGATATGAGCAGTTCTTC. This codes for CASKVTGESRYEQFF.

The V and J genes are TRBV12-3 or TRBV12-4 and TRBJ2-5; possible D gene TRBD2, 6 bases. Trimming removed 6 bases at V and 1 base at J, with 18 bases between. The CDR3 runs 16 residues. CDR3 nucleotide sequence: TGTGCCAGCAGACTCCAAAGCGGGTGGGCCCAAGAGACCCAGTACTTC. It specifies CASRLQSGWAQETQYF.

The table lists this clonotype with many counts. The chain recombines TRBV12-3 or TRBV12-4 with TRBJ1-5; the D is unclear. The V end lost 8 bases, the J end lost 6 bases, and 11 bases lay between the germline ends. The CDR3 is 12 amino acids. The CDR3 region has the DNA TGTGCCAGCCGATCCGCGGGTCAGCCCCAGCATTTT. This encodes CASRSAGQPQHF.

The V and J genes are TRBV7-3 and TRBJ2-2; 8 bases are a match to TRBD1. The V gene's germline CDR1 is SGHTA and CDR2 FQGTGA. CDR3 size: 15 residues. Unmatched junction bases numbered 0, after V lost 2 bases and J lost 1 base. The DNA of the CDR3 is TGTGCCAGCAGCTTAGGGACAGGGAACACCGGGGAGCTGTTTTTT. This translates into CASSLGTGNTGELFF. Looking up the rest from reference TRBV7-3 and TRBJ2-2 gives the full variable domain: GAGVSQTPSNKVTEKGKYVELRCDPISGHTALYWYRQSLGQGPEFLIYFQGTGAADDSGLPNDRFFAVRPEGSVSTLKIQRTERGDSAVYLCASSLGTGNTGELFFGEGSRLTVL.

This clonotype showed up just once. The chain carries TRBV7-2 and TRBJ2-3; 11 bases are a match to TRBD2. The CDR3 sequence is 15 residues long. J was trimmed by 6 bases and V by 6 bases; bases with no gene match: 8. Per the germline V gene, CDR1 is SGHTA and CDR2 is FQGNSA. CDR3 sequence: CASSPSTSGTDTQYF. CDR3 sequence (DNA): TGTGCCAGCAGTCCCTCGACTAGCGGGACGGATACGCAGTATTTT.

This clonotype was recorded at least ten times. The gene calls are TRBV12-3 or TRBV12-4 and TRBJ1-5; TRBD1 matches 7 bases. J lost 7 bases, V lost 3 bases, and 15 bases had no gene match. CDR3 length: 17 residues. CDR3 sequence (DNA): TGTGCCAGCAGTTTGGGAAGGGGGCGAGCGTCTCCCCAGCCCCAGCATTTT. Amino acids: CASSLGRGRASPQPQHF.

A few counts support this clonotype. This CDR3 is CATQPDGSSYNSPLHF. The CDR3 nucleotides read TGTGCCACGCAACCGGACGGGAGCTCCTATAATTCACCCCTCCACTTT. V is TRBV6-5 and J is TRBJ1-6; no clear D. The V end was cut by 10 bases, the J end by 0 bases, with 16 bases between. Looked up from germline, CDR1 is MNHEY and CDR2 is SVGAGI. The CDR3 sequence is 16 residues long.

J is TRBJ2-3 and V is TRBV7-3; maybe TRBD2 (6 bases). Trimming stripped 5 bases from V and 2 bases from J, with 17 bases between. Germline CDR1 and CDR2: SGHTA and FQGTGA. CDR3 length: 16 residues. The CDR3 reads CASSPLGGGPTDTQYF. The CDR3, as DNA: TGTGCCAGCAGCCCCCTTGGAGGAGGGCCCACAGATACGCAGTATTTT.

The gene calls are TRBV11-1 and TRBJ1-2; possible D gene TRBD1, 6 bases. The CDR3 loop spans 14 amino acids. V was cut by 5 bases and J by 4 bases, with 14 bases left in between. Germline values: CDR1 SGHAT, CDR2 FQDESV (reference sequence). CDR3 residues: CASSGRGHGYGYTF. The CDR3 bases are TGTGCCAGCAGCGGACGGGGACACGGCTATGGCTACACCTTC. Variable domain in full (rest from reference TRBV11-1 and TRBJ1-2): EAEVAQSPRYKITEKSQAVAFWCDPISGHATLYWYRQILGQGPELLVQFQDESVVDDSQLPKDRFSAERLKGVDSTLKIQPAELGDSAMYLCASSGRGHGYGYTFGSGTRLTVV.

The CDR3 region is CASSLDRVAYEQYF. In DNA form, the CDR3 reads TGTGCCAGCAGTCTGGACAGGGTGGCCTACGAGCAGTACTTC. V and J are TRBV6-6 and TRBJ2-7, with TRBD1 matching over 8 bases. Unmatched junction bases numbered 5, after V lost 5 bases and J lost 2 bases. The CDR3 contains 14 residues. The germline CDR1 and CDR2 sequences are MNHNY and SVGAGI (reference sequence).

This chain connects TRBV28 to TRBJ2-7; D is tentatively TRBD1 or TRBD2 (5 bases each). CDR1 MDHEN and CDR2 SYDVKM come from the germline V gene. Trimming stripped 1 base from V and 6 bases from J, with 13 bases between. This CDR3 contains 14 residues. CDR3 sequence (DNA): TGTGCCAGCAGTTTATTGGGGACGAGTACCGAGCAGTACTTC. Translating gives CASSLLGTSTEQYF.

This clonotype was observed at least ten times. The V call is TRBV6-2 or TRBV6-3, the J call TRBJ1-2; D gene ambiguous. The CDR3 is 13 residues long. CDR1 MNHEY and CDR2 SVGEGT come from the germline V gene. Trimming removed 4 bases from V and 4 bases from J, with 10 bases in between. DNA for the CDR3: TGTGCCAGCAGTTCAGAGGCCCGCTATGGCTACACCTTC. This sequence encodes CASSSEARYGYTF.

This clonotype was picked up many times. The rearrangement joins TRBV5-4 to TRBJ2-5; TRBD1 matches at 11 bases. The germline CDR1 and CDR2 sequences are SGHNT and YYREEE (reference sequence). The CDR3 sequence is 17 residues long. J gave up 2 bases and V 4 bases, and 10 bases lay outside the gene matches. DNA of the CDR3: TGTGCCAGCAGCCCCGGACAGGGGGCCCGCTTACAAGAGACCCAGTACTTC. Translated: CASSPGQGARLQETQYF. Full variable domain (outside the CDR3, taken from reference TRBV5-4 and TRBJ2-5): ETGVTQSPTHLIKTRGQQVTLRCSSQSGHNTVSWYQQALGQGPQFIFQYYREEENGRGNFPPRFSGLQFPNYSSELNVNALELDDSALYLCASSPGQGARLQETQYFGPGTRLLVL.

Comment on this clonotype: A much more abundant neighbour one base away suggests this may be a read error. V usage is TRBV6-4 and J usage is TRBJ2-2; D unclear. CDR3 size: 13 residues. The V and J ends lost 3 bases and 0 bases respectively, with 2 bases between them. Germline V gene data show CDR1 as MRHNA and CDR2 as SNTAGT. The CDR3 loop reads CASSDANTGELFF. The CDR3 region has the DNA TGTGCCAGCAGTGATGCGAACACCGGGGAGCTGTTTTTT.

The chain carries TRBV20-1 and TRBJ2-5, with TRBD2 matching 13 bases. From germline, CDR1 is DFQATT and CDR2 SNEGSKA (reference sequence). The junction had 9 bases not matched to a gene; V was cut back by 5 bases and J by 6 bases. This CDR3 region has 15 residues. In DNA, the CDR3 is TGCAGTGCTCAACGAGGACTAGCGGGAGTAAAGACCCAGTACTTC. As protein: CSAQRGLAGVKTQYF.

This clonotype was observed a few times. The gene calls are TRBV18 and TRBJ2-1; 14 bases line up with TRBD2. Germline V lookup: CDR1 KGHSH, CDR2 LQKENI. The CDR3 has 15 residues. Germline trimming cut 6 bases from V and 10 bases from J; bases unmatched to any gene: 8. The CDR3 loop is CASSTGTSGSGEQFF. The CDR3 DNA follows: TGTGCCAGCTCCACCGGGACTAGCGGGAGTGGGGAGCAGTTCTTC.

This clonotype was detected ten times or more. The chain uses TRBV29-1 and TRBJ2-3, with 10 positions matching TRBD2. V lost 6 bases, J lost 4 bases, and 7 bases stayed unmatched. CDR1 is SQVTM and CDR2 is ANQGSEA in the germline V gene. The CDR3 sequence is 14 residues long. Here the CDR3 reads CSVKGLAGADTQYF. DNA of the CDR3: TGCAGCGTAAAAGGGCTAGCGGGAGCAGATACGCAGTATTTT.

This clonotype has a handful of counts. The rearrangement links TRBV29-1 to TRBJ2-3; no reliable D call. V was trimmed by 4 bases and J by 2 bases, leaving 13 bases between them. Germline V gives CDR1 SQVTM, CDR2 ANQGSEA. This CDR3 has 14 residues. The CDR3 sequence: CSVAKVGSTDTQYF. In DNA form, the CDR3 reads TGCAGCGTTGCTAAAGTGGGGTCCACAGATACGCAGTATTTT.

This chain joins TRBV2 and TRBJ2-3; D gene ambiguous. V lost 0 bases and J lost 0, with 10 bases in between. CDR1 and CDR2 (germline): SNHLY, FYNNEI. CDR3 size: 16 residues. CDR3 amino acids: CASSEAPRPSTDTQYF. The DNA for the CDR3 is TGTGCCAGCAGTGAAGCGCCTCGCCCTAGCACAGATACGCAGTATTTT.

This clonotype appeared many times. The CDR3 here is CASSQGSNQPQHF. The CDR3 nucleotides are TGTGCCAGCAGCCAAGGTAGCAATCAGCCCCAGCATTTT. The chain recombines TRBV4-2 with TRBJ1-5; D gene unclear. V shed 1 base and J shed 0 bases, with 1 base lying between them. Germline values: CDR1 LGHNA, CDR2 YNFKEQ. The CDR3 consists of 13 residues.

This clonotype was detected many times. The chain carries TRBV4-3 and TRBJ2-7; 8 bases map to TRBD2. From germline, CDR1 is LGHNA and CDR2 YSLEER. V gave up 2 bases and J gave up 1 base; unmatched junction bases: 1. The CDR3 covers 14 residues. The CDR3 DNA is TGCGCCAGCAGCCAACAGCGGGAGTCCTACGAGCAGTACTTC. Translated, it gives CASSQQRESYEQYF.

In its sample, this clonotype was seen many times. The rearrangement uses TRBV5-1 and TRBJ2-5; 9 bases are shared with TRBD2. V lost 3 bases to trimming and J lost 2 bases; unmatched junction nucleotides: 5. This CDR3 comprises 15 residues. Germline CDR1 is SGHRS and CDR2 is YFSETQ. The CDR3 is CASSSSGLAQETQYF. Here the CDR3 DNA reads TGCGCCAGCAGCTCTTCAGGACTAGCGCAAGAGACCCAGTACTTC.

A note on this clonotype: This may come from a read error, since a much larger clone is one base off. The chain carries TRBV28 and TRBJ2-7; possibly TRBD1 for D (5 bases). CDR1 is MDHEN and CDR2 is SYDVKM in the germline V gene. V was shortened by 6 bases and J by 1 base, with 16 bases between the two germline ends. The CDR3 has 15 residues. The CDR3 sequence: CASRLPSTESYEQYF. CDR3 coding DNA: TGTGCCAGCAGACTCCCCTCGACAGAATCCTACGAGCAGTACTTC.